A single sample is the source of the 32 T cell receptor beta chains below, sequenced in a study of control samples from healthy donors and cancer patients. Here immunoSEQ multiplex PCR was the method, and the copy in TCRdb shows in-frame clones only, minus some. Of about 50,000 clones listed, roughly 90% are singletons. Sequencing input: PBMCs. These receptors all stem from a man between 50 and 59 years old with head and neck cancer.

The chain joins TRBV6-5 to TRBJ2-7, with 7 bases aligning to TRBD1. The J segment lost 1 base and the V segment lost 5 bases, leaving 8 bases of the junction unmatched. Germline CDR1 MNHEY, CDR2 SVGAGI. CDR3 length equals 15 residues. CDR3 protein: CASSRAQGLSYEQYF. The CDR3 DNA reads TGTGCCAGCAGTCGGGCACAGGGGTTATCCTACGAGCAGTACTTC.

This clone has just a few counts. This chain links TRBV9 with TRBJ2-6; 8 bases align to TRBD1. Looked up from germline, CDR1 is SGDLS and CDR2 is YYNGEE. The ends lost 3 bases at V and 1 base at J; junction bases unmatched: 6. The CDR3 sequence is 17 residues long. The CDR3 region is CASSAHRQGSGANVLTF. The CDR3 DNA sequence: TGTGCCAGCAGCGCCCACCGACAGGGGTCTGGGGCCAACGTCCTGACTTTC.

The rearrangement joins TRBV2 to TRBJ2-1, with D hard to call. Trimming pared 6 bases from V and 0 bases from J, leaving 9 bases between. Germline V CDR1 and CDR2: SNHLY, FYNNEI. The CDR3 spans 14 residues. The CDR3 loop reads CASRTESSYNEQFF. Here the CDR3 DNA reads TGTGCCAGCAGGACGGAAAGCTCCTACAATGAGCAGTTCTTC.

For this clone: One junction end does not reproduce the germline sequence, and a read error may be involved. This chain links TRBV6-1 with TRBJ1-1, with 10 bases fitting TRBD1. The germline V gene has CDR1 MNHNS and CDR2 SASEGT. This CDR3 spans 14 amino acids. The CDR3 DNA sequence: TGTGCCAGCAGTAAAGCCGGGACAGGGGCTGAAGCTTTCTTT. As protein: CASSKAGTGAEAFF.

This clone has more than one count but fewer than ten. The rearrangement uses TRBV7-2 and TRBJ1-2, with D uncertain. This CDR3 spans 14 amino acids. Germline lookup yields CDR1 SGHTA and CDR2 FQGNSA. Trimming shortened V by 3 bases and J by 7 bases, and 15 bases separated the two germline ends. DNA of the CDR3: TGTGCCAGCAGCTTGGATCAATCGCTAGGTGGCTACACCTTC. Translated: CASSLDQSLGGYTF. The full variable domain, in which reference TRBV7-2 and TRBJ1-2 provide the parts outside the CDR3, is GAGVSQSPSNKVTEKGKDVELRCDPISGHTALYWYRQSLGQGLEFLIYFQGNSAPDKSGLPSDRFSAERTGGSVSTLTIQRTQQEDSAVYLCASSLDQSLGGYTFGSGTRLTVV.

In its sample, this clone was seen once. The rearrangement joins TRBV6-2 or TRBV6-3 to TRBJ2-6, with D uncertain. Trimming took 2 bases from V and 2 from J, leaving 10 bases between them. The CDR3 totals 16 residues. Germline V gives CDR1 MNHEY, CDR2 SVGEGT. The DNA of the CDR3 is TGTGCCAGCAGTTACACCCCCGGTACTGGGGCCAACGTCCTGACTTTC. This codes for CASSYTPGTGANVLTF.

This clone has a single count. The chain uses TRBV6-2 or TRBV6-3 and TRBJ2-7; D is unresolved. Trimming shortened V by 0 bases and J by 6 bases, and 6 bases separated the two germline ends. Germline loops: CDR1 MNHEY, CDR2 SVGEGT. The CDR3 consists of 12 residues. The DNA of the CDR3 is TGTGCCAGCAGTTACTCGCCGGGCGAGCAGTACTTC. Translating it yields CASSYSPGEQYF.

The DNA of the CDR3 is TGTGCCAGCAGTCGTATAGGACAGGCTTGGGGTGGCTACACCTTC. As protein: CASSRIGQAWGGYTF. The rearrangement links TRBV6-8 to TRBJ1-2; 7 nucleotides match TRBD1. This CDR3 has 15 amino acids. CDR1 and CDR2 from the germline V gene are MNHGY and SAAAGT. With 5 bases clipped from V and 7 bases from J, the junction kept 13 bases outside the gene matches.

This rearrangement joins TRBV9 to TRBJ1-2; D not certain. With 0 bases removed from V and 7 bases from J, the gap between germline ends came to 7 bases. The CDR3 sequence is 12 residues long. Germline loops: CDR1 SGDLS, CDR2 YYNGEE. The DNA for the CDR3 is TGTGCCAGCAGCGTAGGTGTGGGTGGCTACACCTTC. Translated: CASSVGVGGYTF.

CDR3 amino acids: CASKVPRTSVSSYEQYF. The DNA of the CDR3 is TGTGCCAGCAAAGTTCCCCGGACTAGCGTAAGCTCCTACGAGCAGTACTTC. The gene calls are TRBV6-8 and TRBJ2-7, with TRBD2 identical over 9 bases. CDR3 length equals 17 residues. The V segment lost 7 bases and the J segment 0 bases; nucleotides outside the gene matches: 13. Germline V gene sequence: CDR1 MNHGY, CDR2 SAAAGT.

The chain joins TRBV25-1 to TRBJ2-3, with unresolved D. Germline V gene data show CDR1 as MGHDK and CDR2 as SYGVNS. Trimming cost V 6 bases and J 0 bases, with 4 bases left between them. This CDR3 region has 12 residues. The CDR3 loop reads CASRGSTDTQYF. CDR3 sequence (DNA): TGTGCCAGCAGAGGGAGCACAGATACGCAGTATTTT.

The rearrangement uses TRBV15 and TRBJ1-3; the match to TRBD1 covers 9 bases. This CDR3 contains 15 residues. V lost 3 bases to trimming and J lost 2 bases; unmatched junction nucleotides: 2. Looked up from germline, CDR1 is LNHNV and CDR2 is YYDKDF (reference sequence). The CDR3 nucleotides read TGTGCCACCAGCAGGAGACAGGGGGCTGGAAACACCATATATTTT. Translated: CATSRRQGAGNTIYF. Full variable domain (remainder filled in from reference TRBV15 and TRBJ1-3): DAMVIQNPRYQVTQFGKPVTLSCSQTLNHNVMYWYQQKSSQAPKLLFHYYDKDFNNEADTPDNFQSRRPNTSFCFLDIRSPGLGDTAMYLCATSRRQGAGNTIYFGEGSWLTVV.

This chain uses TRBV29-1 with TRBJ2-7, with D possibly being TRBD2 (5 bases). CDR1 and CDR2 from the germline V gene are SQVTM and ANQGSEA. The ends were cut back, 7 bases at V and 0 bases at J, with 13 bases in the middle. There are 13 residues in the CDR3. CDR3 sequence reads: CSAGGLSSYEQYF. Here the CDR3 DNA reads TGCAGCGCTGGAGGCTTGAGCTCCTACGAGCAGTACTTC.

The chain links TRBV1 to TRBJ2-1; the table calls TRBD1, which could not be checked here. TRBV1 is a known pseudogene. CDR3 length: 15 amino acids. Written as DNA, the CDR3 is TGCACCAGCAGAGGACAGGGGGCGTTTTACAATGAGCAGTTCTTC. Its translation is CTSRGQGAFYNEQFF.

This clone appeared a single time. DNA for the CDR3: TGTGCCAGCAGTGAATACAGGTGGGTCGGAGAGACCCAGTACTTC. It codes for CASSEYRWVGETQYF. This rearrangement joins TRBV6-1 to TRBJ2-5; TRBD1 is a possible D gene (5 bases). This CDR3 has 15 amino acids. The germline V gene has CDR1 MNHNS and CDR2 SASEGT. The V and J ends lost 2 bases and 4 bases respectively, with 14 bases between them.

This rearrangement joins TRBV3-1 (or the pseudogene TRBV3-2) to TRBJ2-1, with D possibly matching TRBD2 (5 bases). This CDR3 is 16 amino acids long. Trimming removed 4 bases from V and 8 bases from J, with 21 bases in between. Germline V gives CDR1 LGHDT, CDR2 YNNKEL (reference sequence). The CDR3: CASSPHHQGREDEQFF. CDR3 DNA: TGTGCCAGCAGCCCCCATCACCAAGGGAGAGAGGATGAGCAGTTCTTC.

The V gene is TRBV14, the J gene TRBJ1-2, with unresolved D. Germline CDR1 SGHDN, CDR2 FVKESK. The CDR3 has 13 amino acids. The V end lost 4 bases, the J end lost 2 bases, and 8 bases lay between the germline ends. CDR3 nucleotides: TGTGCCAGCAGCCTCGGACGGAACTATGGCTACACCTTC. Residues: CASSLGRNYGYTF. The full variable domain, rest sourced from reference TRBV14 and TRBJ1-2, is EAGVTQFPSHSVIEKGQTVTLRCDPISGHDNLYWYRRVMGKEIKFLLHFVKESKQDESGMPNNRFLAERTGGTYSTLKVQPAELEDSGVYFCASSLGRNYGYTFGSGTRLTVV.

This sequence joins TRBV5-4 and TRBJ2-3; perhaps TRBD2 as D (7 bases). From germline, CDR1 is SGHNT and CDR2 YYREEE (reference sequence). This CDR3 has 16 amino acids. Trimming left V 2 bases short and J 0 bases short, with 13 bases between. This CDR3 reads CASSLEGGLSTDTQYF. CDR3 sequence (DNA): TGTGCCAGCAGCTTAGAGGGGGGGCTAAGCACAGATACGCAGTATTTT.

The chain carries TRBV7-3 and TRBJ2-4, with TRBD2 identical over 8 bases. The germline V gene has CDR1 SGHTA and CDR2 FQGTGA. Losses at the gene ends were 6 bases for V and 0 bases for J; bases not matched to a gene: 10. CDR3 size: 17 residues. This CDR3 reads CASSQQGAGEAKNIQYF. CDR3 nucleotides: TGTGCCAGCAGTCAACAGGGAGCGGGAGAAGCCAAAAACATTCAGTACTTC.

CDR3 nucleotides: TGTGCCAGCAGCTCCACAGATACGCAGTATTTT. It codes for CASSSTDTQYF. The V gene is TRBV7-8, the J gene TRBJ2-3; D call uncertain. Between the trimmed V and J ends, which lost 4 bases and 2 bases, there was a span of 1 base. The CDR3 loop spans 11 amino acids. Germline CDR1 is SGHVS and CDR2 is FQNEAQ.

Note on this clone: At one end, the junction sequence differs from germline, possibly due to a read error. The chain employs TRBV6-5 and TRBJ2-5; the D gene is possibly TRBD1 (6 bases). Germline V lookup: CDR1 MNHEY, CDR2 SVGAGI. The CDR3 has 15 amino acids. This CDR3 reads CASSYSTGIQETQYF. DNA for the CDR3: TGTGCCAGCAGCTACTCAACAGGGATCCAAGAGACCCAGTACTTC.

In nucleotides, the CDR3 is TGTGCCAGTAGCCCCACCGAGGGGGCTGGAAACACCATATATTTT. Translation: CASSPTEGAGNTIYF. V is TRBV19 and J is TRBJ1-3, with a weak D call TRBD1 (6 bases). CDR1 is LNHDA, CDR2 SQIVND, per germline (reference sequence). V was pared by 6 bases and J by 2 bases, with 14 bases between. The CDR3 covers 15 residues.

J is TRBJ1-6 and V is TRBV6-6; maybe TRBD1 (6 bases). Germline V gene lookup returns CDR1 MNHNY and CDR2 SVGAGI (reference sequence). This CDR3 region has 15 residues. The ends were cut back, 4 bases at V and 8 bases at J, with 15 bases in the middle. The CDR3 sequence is CASSSQGYGDSPLHF. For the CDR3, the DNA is TGTGCCAGCAGTTCCCAGGGGTACGGGGATTCACCCCTCCACTTT.

CDR3 sequence: CASSPGGGTYNSPLHF. Written as DNA, the CDR3 is TGCGCCAGCAGCCCGGGGGGGGGTACCTATAATTCACCCCTCCACTTT. The chain carries TRBV5-1 and TRBJ1-6, with TRBD1 as a possible D gene (5 bases). Deletions cut 4 bases from V and 2 bases from J, with 13 bases between. The germline gives CDR1 SGHRS, CDR2 YFSETQ. The CDR3 consists of 16 residues.

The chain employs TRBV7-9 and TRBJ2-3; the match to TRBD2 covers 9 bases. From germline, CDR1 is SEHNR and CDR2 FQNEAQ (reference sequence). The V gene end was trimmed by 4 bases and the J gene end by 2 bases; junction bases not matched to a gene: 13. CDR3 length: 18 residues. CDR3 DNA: TGTGCCAGCAGCTCCCGGGACCTTAGCGGGAGTCTCACAGATACGCAGTATTTT. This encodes CASSSRDLSGSLTDTQYF.

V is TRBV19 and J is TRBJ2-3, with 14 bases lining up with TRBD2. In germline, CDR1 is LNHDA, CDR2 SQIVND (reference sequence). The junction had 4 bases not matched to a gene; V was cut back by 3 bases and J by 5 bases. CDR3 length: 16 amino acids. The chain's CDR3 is CASSMTSGGVIDTQYF. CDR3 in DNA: TGTGCCAGTAGTATGACTAGCGGGGGGGTTATAGATACGCAGTATTTT.

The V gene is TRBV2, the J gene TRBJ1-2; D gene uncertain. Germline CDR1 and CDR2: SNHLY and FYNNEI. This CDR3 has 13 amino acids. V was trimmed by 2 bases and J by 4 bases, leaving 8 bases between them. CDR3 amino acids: CASSEIEIYGYTF. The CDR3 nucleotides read TGTGCCAGCAGTGAAATTGAGATCTATGGCTACACCTTC.

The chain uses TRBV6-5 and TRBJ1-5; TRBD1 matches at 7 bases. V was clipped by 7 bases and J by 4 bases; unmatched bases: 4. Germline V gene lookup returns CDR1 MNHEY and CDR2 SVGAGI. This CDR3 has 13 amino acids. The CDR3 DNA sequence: TGTGCCAGCATACAGGGGAATAATCAGCCCCAGCATTTT. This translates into CASIQGNNQPQHF.

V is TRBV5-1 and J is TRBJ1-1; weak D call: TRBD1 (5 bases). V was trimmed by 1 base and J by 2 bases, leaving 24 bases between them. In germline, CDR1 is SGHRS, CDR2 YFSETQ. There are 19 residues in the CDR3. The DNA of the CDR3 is TGCGCCAGCAGCTTGCAGGTCACGGGGGTCTCTAGCCCAAACACTGAAGCTTTCTTT. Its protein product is CASSLQVTGVSSPNTEAFF. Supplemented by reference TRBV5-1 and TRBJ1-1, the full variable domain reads KAGVTQTPRYLIKTRGQQVTLSCSPISGHRSVSWYQQTPGQGLQFLFEYFSETQRNKGNFPGRFSGRQFSNSRSEMNVSTLELGDSALYLCASSLQVTGVSSPNTEAFFGQGTRLTVV.

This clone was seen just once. Written as DNA, the CDR3 is TGTGCCAGCAGCCTCCGGGACCCGCGGGACGAGCAGTACTTC. Translating gives CASSLRDPRDEQYF. The chain recombines TRBV3-1 (or the pseudogene TRBV3-2) with TRBJ2-7, with D perhaps assigned TRBD1 or TRBD2 (5 bases each). V was clipped by 4 bases and J by 5 bases, with 15 bases between them. The CDR3 has 14 residues. Germline CDR1 LGHDT, CDR2 YNNKEL (reference sequence).

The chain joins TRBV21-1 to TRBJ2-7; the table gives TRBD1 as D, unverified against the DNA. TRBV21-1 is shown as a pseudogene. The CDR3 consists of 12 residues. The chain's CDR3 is CASSNSTGGQYF. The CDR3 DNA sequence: TGTGCCAGCAGCAATTCGACAGGGGGGCAGTACTTC.

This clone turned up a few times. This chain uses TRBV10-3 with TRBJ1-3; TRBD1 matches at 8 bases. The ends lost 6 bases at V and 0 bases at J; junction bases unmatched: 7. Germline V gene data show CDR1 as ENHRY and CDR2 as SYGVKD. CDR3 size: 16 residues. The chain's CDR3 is CAIRRQGPGSGNTIYF. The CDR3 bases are TGTGCCATCAGGCGACAGGGGCCGGGCTCTGGAAACACCATATATTTT.